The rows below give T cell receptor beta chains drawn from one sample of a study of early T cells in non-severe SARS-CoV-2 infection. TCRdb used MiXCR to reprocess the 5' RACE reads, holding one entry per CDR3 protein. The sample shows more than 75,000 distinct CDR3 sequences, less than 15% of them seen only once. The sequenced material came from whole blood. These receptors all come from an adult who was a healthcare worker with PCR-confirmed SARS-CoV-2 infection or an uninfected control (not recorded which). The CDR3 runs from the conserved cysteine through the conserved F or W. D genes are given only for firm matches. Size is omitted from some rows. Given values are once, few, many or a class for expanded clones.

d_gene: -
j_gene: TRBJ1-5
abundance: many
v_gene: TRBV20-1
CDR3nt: TGCAGTGCTCTGGGGGGGCGTCAGCCCCAGCATTTT
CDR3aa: CSALGGRQPQHF

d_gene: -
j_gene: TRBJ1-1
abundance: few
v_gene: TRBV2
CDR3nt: TGTGCCAGCATCGCTGCAGCTGAAGCTTTCTTT
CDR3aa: CASIAAAEAFF

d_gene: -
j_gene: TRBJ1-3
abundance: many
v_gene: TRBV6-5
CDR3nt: TGTGCCAGCAGTTACGGAGTAGGGGCGAGCGGAAACACCATATATTTT
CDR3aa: CASSYGVGASGNTIYF

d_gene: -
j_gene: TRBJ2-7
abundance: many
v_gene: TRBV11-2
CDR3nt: TGTGCCAGCAGCTTACAATCACCGGGGGAGCAGTACTTC
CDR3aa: CASSLQSPGEQYF

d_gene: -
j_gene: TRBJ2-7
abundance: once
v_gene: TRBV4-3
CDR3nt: TGCGCCAGCAGCCAAGAAGGGGACACCTACGAGCAGTACTTC
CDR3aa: CASSQEGDTYEQYF

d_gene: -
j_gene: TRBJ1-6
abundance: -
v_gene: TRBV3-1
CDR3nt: TGTGCCAGCAGCCACTCAGGGGCCTACTCTACCTATAATTCACCCCTCCACTTT
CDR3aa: CASSHSGAYSTYNSPLHF

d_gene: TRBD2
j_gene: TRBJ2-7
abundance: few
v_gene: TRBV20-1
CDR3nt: TGCAGTGCTAGAGAGGGGACTAGCGCCCACGAGCAGTACTTC
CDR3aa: CSAREGTSAHEQYF

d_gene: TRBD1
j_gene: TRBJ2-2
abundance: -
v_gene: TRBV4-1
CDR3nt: TGCGCCAGCAGCCACCACACCCCGGGACAGCTTTCGAACACCGGGGAGCTGTTTTTT
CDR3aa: CASSHHTPGQLSNTGELFF

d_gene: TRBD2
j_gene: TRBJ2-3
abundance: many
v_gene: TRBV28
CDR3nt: TGTGCCAGCAGCTCCGGGGGGGGTGGCGATACGCAGTATTTT
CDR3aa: CASSSGGGGDTQYF

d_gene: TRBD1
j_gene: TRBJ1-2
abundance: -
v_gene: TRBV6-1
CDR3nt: TGTGCCACCTACAGGGGCGGCTACACCTTC
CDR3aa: CATYRGGYTF

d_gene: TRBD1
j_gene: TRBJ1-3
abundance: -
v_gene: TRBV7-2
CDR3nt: TGTGCCAGCAGCTCAAAGGGGGCAGGAAACACCATATATTTT
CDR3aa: CASSSKGAGNTIYF

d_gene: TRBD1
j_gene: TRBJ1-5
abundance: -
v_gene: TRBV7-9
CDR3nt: TGTGCCAGCAGCTTAATGGCAGGGGGAAGCAATCAGCCCCAGCATTTT
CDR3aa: CASSLMAGGSNQPQHF

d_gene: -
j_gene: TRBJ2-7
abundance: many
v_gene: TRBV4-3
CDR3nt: TGCGCCAGCAGCCCGGGCAGGATCTACGAGCAGTACTTC
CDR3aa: CASSPGRIYEQYF

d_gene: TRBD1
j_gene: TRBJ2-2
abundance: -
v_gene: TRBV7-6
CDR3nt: TGTGCCAGCAGCGGCCGGACAGGGAAGCACACCGGGGAGCTGTTTTTT
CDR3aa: CASSGRTGKHTGELFF

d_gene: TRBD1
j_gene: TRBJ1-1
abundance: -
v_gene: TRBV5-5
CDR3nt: TGTGCCAGCACCAGGGGACAGACCGACACTGAAGCTTTCTTT
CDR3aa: CASTRGQTDTEAFF

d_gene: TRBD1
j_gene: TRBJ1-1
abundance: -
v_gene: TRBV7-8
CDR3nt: TGTGCCAGCAGCGACGGACAGGGGGGGTTCTTT
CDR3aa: CASSDGQGGFF

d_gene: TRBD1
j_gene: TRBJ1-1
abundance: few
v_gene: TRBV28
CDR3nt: TGTGCCAGCAGTTCGCCGGGACAGAGGACTGAAGCTTTCTTT
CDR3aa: CASSSPGQRTEAFF

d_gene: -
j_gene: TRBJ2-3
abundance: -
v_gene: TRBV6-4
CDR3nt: TGTGCCAGCAGTGACTCCTTTCAGTCTACGCAGTATTTT
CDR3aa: CASSDSFQSTQYF

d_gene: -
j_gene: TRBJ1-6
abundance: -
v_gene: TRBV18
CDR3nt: TGTGCCAGCTCACCACTTTTGGTCGATGGGGGCGATTCACCCCTCCACTTT
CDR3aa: CASSPLLVDGGDSPLHF

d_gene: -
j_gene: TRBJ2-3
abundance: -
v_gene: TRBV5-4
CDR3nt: TGTGCCAGCAGCTCACTAACAGGGATCACAGATACGCAGTATTTT
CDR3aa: CASSSLTGITDTQYF

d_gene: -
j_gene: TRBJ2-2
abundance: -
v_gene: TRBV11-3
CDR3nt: TGTGCCAGCAGCACAGCCGGGGAGCTGTTTTTT
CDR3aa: CASSTAGELFF

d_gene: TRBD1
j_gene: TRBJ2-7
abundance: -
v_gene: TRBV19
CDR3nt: TGTGCCAGTACTATGACAGGGGGACCTTACGAGCAGTACTTC
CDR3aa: CASTMTGGPYEQYF

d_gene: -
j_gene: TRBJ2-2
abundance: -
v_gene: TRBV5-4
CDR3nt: TGTGCCAGCAGCTTGGCTAGCGTTCGAACCGGGGAGCTGTTTTTT
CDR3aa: CASSLASVRTGELFF

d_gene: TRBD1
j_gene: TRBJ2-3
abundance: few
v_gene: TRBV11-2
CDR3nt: TGTGCCAGCAGCTTTACAGGGGCCTGGGGCTCAGATACGCAGTATTTT
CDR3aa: CASSFTGAWGSDTQYF

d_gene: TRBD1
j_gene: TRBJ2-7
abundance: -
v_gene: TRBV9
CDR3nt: TGTGCCAGCAGTGAGGACAGGGGCGCCTACGAGCAGTACTTC
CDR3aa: CASSEDRGAYEQYF

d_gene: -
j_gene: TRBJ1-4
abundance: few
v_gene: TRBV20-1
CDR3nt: TGCAGTGCTAGTGAAGGGGGGCACGAAAAACTGTTTTTT
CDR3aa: CSASEGGHEKLFF

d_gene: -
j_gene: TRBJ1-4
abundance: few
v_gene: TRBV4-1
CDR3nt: TGCGCCAGCAGCCGGTCTGCAACTAATGAAAAACTGTTTTTT
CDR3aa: CASSRSATNEKLFF

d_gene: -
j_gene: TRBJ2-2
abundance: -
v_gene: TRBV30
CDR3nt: TGTGCCTGGAGTGTAGCTGGCACCGGGGAGCTGTTTTTT
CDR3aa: CAWSVAGTGELFF

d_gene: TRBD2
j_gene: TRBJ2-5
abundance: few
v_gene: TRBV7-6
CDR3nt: TGTGCCAGCAGCTTAGGCGGGCTAGCGGGGAACCAAGAGACCCAGTACTTC
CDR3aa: CASSLGGLAGNQETQYF

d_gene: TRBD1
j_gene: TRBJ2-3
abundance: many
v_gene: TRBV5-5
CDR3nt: TGTGCCAGCAGCCGAAGGACAGGGGGTGACACAGATACGCAGTATTTT
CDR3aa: CASSRRTGGDTDTQYF

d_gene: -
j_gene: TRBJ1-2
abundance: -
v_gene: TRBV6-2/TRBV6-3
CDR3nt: TGTGCCAGCAGGGACTCAGCTAACTATGGCTACACCTTC
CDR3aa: CASRDSANYGYTF

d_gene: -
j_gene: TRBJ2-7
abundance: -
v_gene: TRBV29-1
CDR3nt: TGCAGCGTTGAGGTAGGGCTAGAATTGAGTGAGCAGTACTTC
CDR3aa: CSVEVGLELSEQYF

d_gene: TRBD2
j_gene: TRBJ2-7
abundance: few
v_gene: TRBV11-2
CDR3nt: TGTGCCAGCAGCTTGTTACGCGGGGGAAGGGGCGAGCAGTACTTC
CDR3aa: CASSLLRGGRGEQYF

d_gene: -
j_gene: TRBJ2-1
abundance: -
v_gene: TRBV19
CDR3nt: TGTGCCAGTAGTATACCTAGCGCAACCTACAATGAGCAGTTCTTC
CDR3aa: CASSIPSATYNEQFF

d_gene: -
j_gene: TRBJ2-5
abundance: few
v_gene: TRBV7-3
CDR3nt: TGTGCCAGCAGCTTAAGAGGGCAGCCTCAAGAGACCCAGTACTTC
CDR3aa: CASSLRGQPQETQYF

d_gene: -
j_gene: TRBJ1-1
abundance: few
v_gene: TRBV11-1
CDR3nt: TGTGCCAGCAGCTTATGGGCAGGGGAGAACACTGAAGCTTTCTTT
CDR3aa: CASSLWAGENTEAFF

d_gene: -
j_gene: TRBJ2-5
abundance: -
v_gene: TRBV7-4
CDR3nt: TGTGCCAGCAGCGAACGGGCTAGGGACCGACAAGAGACCCAGTACTTC
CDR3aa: CASSERARDRQETQYF

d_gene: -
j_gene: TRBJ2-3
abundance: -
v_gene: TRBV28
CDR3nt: TGTGCCAGCAGTGGTCCGGGGGGCATAGGCACAGATACGCAGTATTTT
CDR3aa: CASSGPGGIGTDTQYF

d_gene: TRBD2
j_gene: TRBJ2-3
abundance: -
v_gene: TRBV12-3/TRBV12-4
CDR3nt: TGTGCCAACAGTTATCTGACTAGCGGCACAGATACGCAGTATTTT
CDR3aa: CANSYLTSGTDTQYF

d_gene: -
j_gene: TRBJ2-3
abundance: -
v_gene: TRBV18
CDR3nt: TGTGCCAGCTCACCCCCTAGCGACGGTACGCAGTATTTT
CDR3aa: CASSPPSDGTQYF

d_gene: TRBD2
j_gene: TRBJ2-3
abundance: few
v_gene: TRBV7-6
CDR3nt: TGTGCCAGCAGCTTAAGCGGGGGTAGCACAGATACGCAGTATTTT
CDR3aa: CASSLSGGSTDTQYF

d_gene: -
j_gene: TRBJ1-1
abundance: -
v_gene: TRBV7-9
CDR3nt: TGTGCCAGCAGCTTAGGAGAGGTGAACACTGAAGCTTTCTTT
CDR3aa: CASSLGEVNTEAFF

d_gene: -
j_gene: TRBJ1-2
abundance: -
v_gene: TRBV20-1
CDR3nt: TGCAGTGCTAGACAACAGCCCTATGGCTACACCTTC
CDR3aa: CSARQQPYGYTF

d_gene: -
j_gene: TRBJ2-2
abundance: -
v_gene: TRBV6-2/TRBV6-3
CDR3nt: TGTGCCAGCAGTTACAGGGACACCGGGGAGCTGTTTTTT
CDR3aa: CASSYRDTGELFF

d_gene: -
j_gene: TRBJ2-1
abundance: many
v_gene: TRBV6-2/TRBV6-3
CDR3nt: TGTGCCAGCAGTTACTCGGGGCAGGGTAGCCACAATGAGCAGTTCTTC
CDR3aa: CASSYSGQGSHNEQFF

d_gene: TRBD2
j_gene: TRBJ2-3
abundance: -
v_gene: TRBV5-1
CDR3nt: TGCGCCAGCAGCGAGCCTAGCGGGACGCAGTATTTT
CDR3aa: CASSEPSGTQYF

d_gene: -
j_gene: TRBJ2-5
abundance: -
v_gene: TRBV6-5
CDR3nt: TGTGCCTCTAACAAGGCCAAAGAGACCCAGTACTTC
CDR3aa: CASNKAKETQYF

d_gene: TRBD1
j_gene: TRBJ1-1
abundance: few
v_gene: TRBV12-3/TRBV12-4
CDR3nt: TGTGCCAGCAGCCGCGGGACAGGGGGTTTGAACACTGAAGCTTTCTTT
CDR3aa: CASSRGTGGLNTEAFF